The rows below give T cell receptor beta chains drawn from one sample of a study of blood T cell repertoires in COVID-19. Sequencing was performed with immunoSEQ multiplex PCR; in TCRdb, only in-frame clones are kept and a portion is missing. The sample yields over 200,000 clones, 75% to 90% seen once. The specimen was peripheral blood. The receptor source for this set is a man under 40 with COVID-19, enrolled during active disease. Each CDR3 is given with its conserved first and last residue. The D gene is left open where the match is weak. Part of the rows lack a size; the others show once, few, many or a class for expanded clones.

d_call	v_call	clone_size	j_call	cdr3_length	cdr3_aa	cdr3_nt
-	TRBV2	once	TRBJ1-1	14	CASSELGGRTEAFF	TGTGCCAGCAGTGAATTGGGAGGGCGCACTGAAGCTTTCTTT
-	TRBV18	once	TRBJ2-7	14	CASSPRTDHFSGYF	TGTGCCAGCTCACCGCGGACAGACCACTTTTCGGGATACTTC
TRBD1	TRBV15	-	TRBJ1-2	15	CATSRGQGANYGYTF	TGTGCCACCAGCAGAGGACAGGGTGCGAACTATGGCTACACCTTC
TRBD2	TRBV7-3	-	TRBJ2-3	16	CASSRMAGGLTDTQYF	TGTGCCAGCAGCCGGATGGCGGGGGGGCTGACAGATACGCAGTATTTT
-	TRBV19	-	TRBJ2-5	15	CASSISRTTGETQYF	TGTGCCAGTAGTATAAGTAGGACCACGGGGGAGACCCAGTACTTC
-	TRBV28	few	TRBJ1-5	18	CASSIAGGEGLSNQPQHF	TGTGCCAGCAGTATTGCGGGGGGCGAAGGGTTAAGCAATCAGCCCCAGCATTTT
TRBD1	TRBV19	-	TRBJ2-7	16	CASSWGRTGGSYEQYF	TGTGCCAGTAGCTGGGGAAGGACAGGGGGCAGCTACGAGCAGTACTTC
-	TRBV5-1	once	TRBJ2-6	15	CASSLVWPGANVLTF	TGCGCCAGCAGCTTGGTATGGCCTGGGGCCAACGTCCTGACTTTC
-	TRBV3-1/TRBV3-2	-	TRBJ2-4	17	CASSQDPRRVAKNIQYF	TGTGCCAGCAGCCAAGATCCACGGAGGGTAGCCAAAAACATTCAGTACTTC
TRBD2	TRBV2	-	TRBJ2-4	19	CASTRRTSGIPALGNIQYF	TGTGCCAGCACCCGACGGACTAGCGGGATCCCAGCATTAGGAAACATTCAGTACTTC
-	TRBV27	-	TRBJ1-2	18	CASSFIVPGGAGDYGYTF	TGTGCCAGCAGTTTTATCGTTCCAGGTGGCGCAGGGGACTATGGCTACACCTTC
-	TRBV28	-	TRBJ1-6	16	CASSLGSRASNSPLHF	TGTGCCAGCAGTCTGGGGTCCAGGGCCTCAAATTCACCCCTCCACTTT
-	TRBV9	-	TRBJ1-6	14	CASSVGLQNSPLHF	TGTGCCAGCAGCGTAGGGCTGCAGAATTCACCCCTCCACTTT
-	TRBV21-1	once	TRBJ2-1	16	CASTINPALAYNEQFF	TGTGCCAGCACCATAAACCCAGCACTAGCCTACAATGAGCAGTTCTTC
-	TRBV7-3	-	TRBJ2-1	17	CASSRRGTGPDYNEQFF	TGTGCCAGCAGCCGTAGAGGCACAGGACCAGATTACAATGAGCAGTTCTTC
TRBD1	TRBV5-1	-	TRBJ1-4	15	CASSGPGQGREKLFF	TGCGCCAGCAGCGGACCGGGACAGGGTCGGGAAAAACTGTTTTTT
TRBD2	TRBV9	-	TRBJ2-7	15	CASSATGTRVYEQYF	TGTGCCAGCAGCGCCACCGGGACTAGAGTCTACGAGCAGTACTTC
-	TRBV12-3/TRBV12-4	-	TRBJ2-7	12	CASSLGGNEQYF	TGTGCCAGCAGTTTAGGAGGGAACGAGCAGTACTTC
-	TRBV5-1	-	TRBJ1-2	14	CASSLEPGDYGYTF	TGCGCCAGCAGCTTGGAACCAGGGGACTATGGCTACACCTTC
TRBD2	TRBV7-2	-	TRBJ2-7	16	CASSKWTSGSTYEQYF	TGTGCCAGCAGCAAGTGGACTAGCGGGAGCACCTACGAGCAGTACTTC
TRBD1	TRBV4-3	once	TRBJ2-6	17	CASSQDWTGFGANVLTF	TGCGCCAGCAGCCAAGATTGGACAGGGTTCGGGGCCAACGTCCTGACTTTC
TRBD1	TRBV9	-	TRBJ1-3	15	CASSERDREGNTIYF	TGTGCCAGCAGCGAGAGGGACAGGGAGGGAAACACCATATATTTT
-	TRBV25-1	-	TRBJ2-7	13	CASSESGFYEQYF	TGTGCCAGCAGTGAATCGGGGTTTTACGAGCAGTACTTC
TRBD1	TRBV29-1	-	TRBJ1-1	14	CSADRGRENTEAFF	TGCAGCGCTGACAGGGGGCGGGAGAACACTGAAGCTTTCTTT
TRBD1	TRBV6-5	-	TRBJ2-7	14	CASSPVTGVYEQYF	TGTGCCAGCAGTCCGGTGACAGGGGTTTACGAGCAGTACTTC
-	TRBV28	-	TRBJ2-3	15	CASRPGGLVTDTQYF	TGTGCCAGCAGGCCAGGGGGGTTGGTCACAGATACGCAGTATTTT
-	TRBV11-2	-	TRBJ1-1	12	CASSLRGTEAFF	TGTGCCAGCAGCCTGAGGGGGACTGAAGCTTTCTTT
TRBD2	TRBV19	-	TRBJ2-3	18	CASSIVIAGGGGTDTQYF	TGTGCCAGTAGTATAGTGATAGCGGGGGGCGGGGGCACAGATACGCAGTATTTT
TRBD2	TRBV4-1	-	TRBJ2-1	16	CASGISGISSYNEQFF	TGCGCCAGCGGTATTAGCGGGATCAGCTCCTACAATGAGCAGTTCTTC
-	TRBV6-4	few	TRBJ2-3	16	CASSAGPSGGEDTQYF	TGTGCCAGCAGCGCTGGGCCCTCAGGAGGGGAAGATACGCAGTATTTT
-	TRBV7-7	-	TRBJ2-3	14	CASSLDLNTDTQYF	TGTGCCAGCAGCTTAGACTTAAACACAGATACGCAGTATTTT
-	TRBV18	-	TRBJ2-3	16	CASSPSRVYRADTQYF	TGTGCCAGCTCACCCTCGAGAGTCTATCGCGCAGATACGCAGTATTTT
TRBD2	TRBV19	-	TRBJ2-1	18	CASSTTSGTPNLYNEQFF	TGTGCCAGTAGTACTACTAGCGGAACTCCAAACCTGTACAATGAGCAGTTCTTC
TRBD1	TRBV6-5	-	TRBJ2-7	14	CATNPGTGDYEQYF	TGTGCCACCAACCCCGGGACAGGGGACTACGAGCAGTACTTC
-	TRBV24-1	once	TRBJ1-2	16	CATSDWDTHDKDGYTF	TGTGCCACCAGTGATTGGGACACCCACGATAAGGACGGCTACACCTTC
TRBD1	TRBV3-1/TRBV3-2	once	TRBJ1-2	13	CASSPEGARGYTF	TGTGCCAGCAGCCCAGAGGGGGCGCGAGGCTACACCTTC
TRBD2	TRBV5-1	-	TRBJ2-3	14	CASSPGGATDTQYF	TGCGCCAGCAGCCCCGGGGGGGCCACAGATACGCAGTATTTT
-	TRBV10-3	-	TRBJ1-5	15	CAISVTGMVRQPQHF	TGTGCCATCAGTGTTACAGGGATGGTAAGGCAGCCCCAGCATTTT
-	TRBV3-1/TRBV3-2	-	TRBJ2-7	11	CASSQTDEQYF	TGTGCCAGCAGCCAAACTGATGAGCAGTACTTC
-	TRBV6-4	-	TRBJ1-2	13	CASSNEQGTGYTF	TGTGCCAGCAGTAACGAGCAGGGGACCGGCTACACCTTC
-	TRBV27	-	TRBJ2-1	13	CASRRGTINEQFF	TGTGCCAGCAGGAGGGGGACTATCAATGAGCAGTTCTTC
TRBD1	TRBV5-8	-	TRBJ1-4	16	CASSPGQGMRLAELFF	TGTGCCAGCAGCCCCGGACAGGGAATGCGGTTAGCGGAACTGTTTTTT
-	TRBV19	-	TRBJ2-7	13	CASSGSGTYEQYF	TGTGCCAGTAGCGGCTCCGGGACCTACGAGCAGTACTTC
-	TRBV5-6	-	TRBJ1-1	17	CASSLGGPLLRNTEAFF	TGTGCCAGCAGCTTGGGAGGGCCCCTCCTCCGAAACACTGAAGCTTTCTTT
TRBD2	TRBV11-2	-	TRBJ2-4	16	CASTTRSGRAKNIQYF	TGTGCCAGCACAACTCGTAGCGGGAGGGCCAAAAACATTCAGTACTTC
-	TRBV11-1	-	TRBJ1-3	11	CASSHQNTIYF	TGTGCCAGCAGCCATCAAAACACCATATATTTT
TRBD1	TRBV7-8	-	TRBJ2-1	16	CASSLYNRGLNNEQFF	TGTGCCAGCAGCTTATACAACAGGGGGCTCAACAATGAGCAGTTCTTC
-	TRBV19	few	TRBJ1-2	13	CASSIQGNYGYTF	TGTGCCAGTAGTATTCAGGGGAACTATGGCTACACCTTC
-	TRBV5-1	-	TRBJ1-3	11	CASSSNREIYF	TGCGCCAGCAGCTCCAACAGGGAGATATATTTT
-	TRBV28	-	TRBJ1-2	20	CASSLYSSLIKTLHNYGYTF	TGTGCCAGCAGTTTGTATAGTAGCCTTATCAAAACCTTACATAACTATGGCTACACCTTC
-	TRBV28	-	TRBJ2-7	14	CASSLLGGAYEQYF	TGTGCCAGCAGTTTATTGGGAGGAGCCTACGAGCAGTACTTC
-	TRBV30	-	TRBJ1-2	13	CAWSVQLNYGYTF	TGTGCCTGGAGTGTACAGCTGAACTATGGCTACACCTTC
-	TRBV19	few	TRBJ2-7	14	CASSTQRAALEQYF	TGTGCCAGTAGTACACAGAGAGCCGCGCTCGAGCAGTACTTC
-	TRBV7-9	-	TRBJ2-7	16	CASSFDWTERSYEQYF	TGTGCCAGCAGCTTTGACTGGACAGAGCGCTCCTACGAGCAGTACTTC
-	TRBV28	-	TRBJ2-7	15	CASVTSAGDAGEQYF	TGTGCCAGCGTAACCTCGGCAGGGGATGCAGGCGAGCAGTACTTC
TRBD2	TRBV29-1	-	TRBJ2-7	15	CSVEGVRGGSYEQYF	TGCAGCGTGGAAGGGGTGCGGGGGGGATCCTACGAGCAGTACTTC
-	TRBV5-6	-	TRBJ1-1	16	CASSAASGGAVTEAFF	TGTGCCAGCAGCGCGGCCTCGGGGGGGGCTGTCACTGAAGCTTTCTTT
TRBD1	TRBV20-1	-	TRBJ1-6	15	CSASQGQGAESPLHF	TGCAGTGCTAGTCAAGGACAGGGGGCAGAATCACCCCTCCACTTT